Listed below are T cell receptor beta chains from one sample, sequenced in a study of T cell repertoires in cytomegalovirus infection. TCRdb redid the calling of the reads with MiXCR, one entry per CDR3 protein. The repertoire has more than 200,000 distinct CDR3 sequences, roughly 9.1% of them found once; the top ten carry roughly 16%. Input material: PBMCs. All receptors derive from a human donor in good health (CMV status not recorded). Some clones in this sample may be carry-over from other donors' samples. The CDR3 runs from the conserved cysteine through the conserved F or W. A D gene is named only where the DNA matches it firmly. Clone size is shown for a subset of rows, as once, few, many or a class of expanded clone.

cdr3_nt cdr3_aa cdr3_length v_call d_call clone_size j_call
TGTGCCAGTAGTATTTCGGGACTATCGGTGGAGACCCAGTACTTC CASSISGLSVETQYF 15 TRBV19 TRBD2 many TRBJ2-5
TGCGCCAGCAGCCAAGTAATAGGTCAGCCCCAGCATTTT CASSQVIGQPQHF 13 TRBV4-3 - - TRBJ1-5
TGTGCCAGCAGCTTAGTAGACAGTTCGCCCTACGAGCAGTACTTC CASSLVDSSPYEQYF 15 TRBV7-8 - many TRBJ2-7
TGTGCCTGGAGTGTAACAGGGGGGTATAACACTGAAGCTTTCTTT CAWSVTGGYNTEAFF 15 TRBV30 TRBD1 few TRBJ1-1
TGTGCCAGCAGTTACCGACGGGTTGCGGGCCCAGATACGCAGTATTTT CASSYRRVAGPDTQYF 16 TRBV6-6 - - TRBJ2-3
TGCGCCAGCAGCCAAGATCTGGGACAACGTGGGTACTACGAGCAGTACTTC CASSQDLGQRGYYEQYF 17 TRBV4-3 - - TRBJ2-7
TGTGCCAGCAGCTTAGAAGTTAGGACAGTAAGATCTGGAAACACCATATATTTT CASSLEVRTVRSGNTIYF 18 TRBV7-8 - many TRBJ1-3
TGTGCCAGCAGCTTAGAGGCAGGGTGGTCTGGAAACACCATATATTTT CASSLEAGWSGNTIYF 16 TRBV7-2 - many TRBJ1-3
TGTGCCAGCAGTACGCCCGGACAGGCTAACTATGGCTACACCTTC CASSTPGQANYGYTF 15 TRBV6-5 TRBD1 many TRBJ1-2
TGTGCCAGTCTCGGAGGGTCTCCTTTGAACACTGAAGCTTTCTTT CASLGGSPLNTEAFF 15 TRBV7-8 - many TRBJ1-1
TGCGCCAGCAGCCAAGATCTGGCTAGCGGGAACAATGAGCAGTTCTTC CASSQDLASGNNEQFF 16 TRBV4-3 TRBD2 many TRBJ2-1
TGTGCCAGCAGCTTATCCAGAAATCAGCCCCAGCATTTT CASSLSRNQPQHF 13 TRBV7-2 - many TRBJ1-5
TGTGCCAGCAGCTCCGTAGATGAGCAGTTCTTC CASSSVDEQFF 11 TRBV7-9 - - TRBJ2-1
TGTGCCAGTAGCCGAGCCGGGACAACTAATGAAAAACTGTTTTTT CASSRAGTTNEKLFF 15 TRBV19 - many TRBJ1-4
TGTGCCAGCAGCCCGGTCAGCGAGACCCAGTACTTC CASSPVSETQYF 12 TRBV7-9 - - TRBJ2-5
TGCAGCGTCGTATGGGGGACAGGGGGCGGTGAGGCTTTCTTT CSVVWGTGGGEAFF 14 TRBV29-1 TRBD1 - TRBJ1-1
TGTGCCAGCAGTGAGACCAGGGGTTACAATCAGCCCCAGCATTTT CASSETRGYNQPQHF 15 TRBV12-3/TRBV12-4 - few TRBJ1-5
TGCGCCAGCAGCTTGAGTTCTGATTCACCCCTCCACTTT CASSLSSDSPLHF 13 TRBV5-1 - - TRBJ1-6
TGTGCCAGCAGCTTAGGCGGGGGCCCAATTCGCACAGATACGCAGTATTTT CASSLGGGPIRTDTQYF 17 TRBV7-9 - many TRBJ2-3
TGTGCCAGCACCCGAACGGCAGGGTTGACTGAAGCTTTCTTT CASTRTAGLTEAFF 14 TRBV12-3/TRBV12-4 - many TRBJ1-1
TGCAGTGCTAGAGATCTGGGTAGCCGCACAGATACGCAGTATTTT CSARDLGSRTDTQYF 15 TRBV20-1 - many TRBJ2-3
TGTGCCAGCAGTTACTGGCGGGACCAGGGCCTTCTGAACACTGAAGCTTTCTTT CASSYWRDQGLLNTEAFF 18 TRBV6-2/TRBV6-3 - many TRBJ1-1
TGTGCCAGTAGTACCCTCGTGGCGGGCACTGAAGCTTTCTTT CASSTLVAGTEAFF 14 TRBV19 - few TRBJ1-1